This T cell receptor beta chain was observed in a study of blood T cell repertoires in COVID-19. This clone occurred once. The table came from immunoSEQ multiplex PCR; TCRdb's copy has only in-frame clones and leaves some out. The data show some 120,000 clones, with approximately 90% seen just once and around 2.1% held by the top ten. This TCR derives from a man aged 50 to 60 with COVID-19, enrolled during active disease. Sample: peripheral blood.

In nucleotides, the CDR3 is TGTGCCAGCAGTGAAGAAGGCGGAGGGGTTCCGTTGAACACTGAAGCTTTCTTT. This codes for CASSEEGGGVPLNTEAFF. This chain joins TRBV2 and TRBJ1-1, with D possibly matching TRBD1 (5 bases). Trimming removed 1 base at V and 0 bases at J, with 18 bases between. CDR3 length: 18 residues. Germline V gives CDR1 SNHLY, CDR2 FYNNEI.